The text below deals with one TCR beta chain. Using immunoSEQ multiplex PCR, the repertoire was profiled, and TCRdb retains in-frame clones only, with some absent. Among roughly 38,000 clones listed, more than 80% were seen once. The data were obtained in a study of OX40 agonist ivuxolimab in advanced cancers. CDR1 and CDR2 (germline): MNHEY, SVGAGI. This CDR3 region has 15 residues. The V gene end was trimmed by 5 bases and the J gene end by 7 bases; junction bases not matched to a gene: 7. The V call is TRBV6-5, the J call TRBJ2-2, with 10 bases lining up with TRBD1. The sequencing here drew on CD4+ or CD8+ T cells sorted from blood, taken in a trial of the OX40 agonist ivuxolimab. The TCR comes from an adult with an advanced solid tumor such as melanoma, head and neck, liver or kidney cancer. The CDR3 protein is CASSHDRGLGGELFF. The CDR3 region has the DNA TGTGCCAGCAGTCACGACAGGGGGCTAGGCGGGGAGCTGTTTTTT.